The 26 T cell receptor beta chains presented below share a single source sample, sequenced in a study of T cell changes during pregnancy in multiple sclerosis. Some clones are missing from TCRdb's copy, which holds only in-frame ones; the method was immunoSEQ multiplex PCR. The sample records more than 65,000 clones, 80% to 95% being singletons. The sample consisted of peripheral blood, taken in the first trimester of pregnancy. These receptors all come from a female donor with multiple sclerosis, enrolled in a pregnancy study.

This chain uses TRBV7-2 with TRBJ1-1; weak D call: TRBD1 (6 bases). Trimming shortened V by 1 base and J by 6 bases, and 15 bases separated the two germline ends. The CDR3 consists of 15 residues. Germline V lookup: CDR1 SGHTA, CDR2 FQGNSA. CDR3 amino acids: CASSLEQGSLSEAFF. The CDR3 DNA sequence: TGTGCCAGCAGCTTAGAGCAGGGGTCCTTGTCTGAAGCTTTCTTT.

The J gene is TRBJ1-4, the V gene TRBV6-5; perhaps TRBD1 as D (5 bases). Germline-derived CDR1 and CDR2 are MNHEY and SVGAGI. CDR3 length: 14 residues. The germline V and J ends were trimmed by 5 bases and 7 bases, with 14 bases remaining between them. The CDR3 region is CASSLRAPPEKLFF. The CDR3 DNA is TGTGCCAGCAGTCTCAGGGCTCCCCCTGAAAAACTGTTTTTT.

The chain joins TRBV25-1 to TRBJ1-2, with TRBD1 identical over 9 bases. The CDR3 is 14 residues long. V shed 6 bases, J shed 8 bases, and the junction held 10 bases outside the gene matches. Germline CDR1 reads MGHDK; CDR2 reads SYGVNS. The CDR3: CASSAGTGKKGYTF. CDR3 in DNA: TGTGCCAGCAGCGCCGGGACAGGGAAGAAGGGCTACACCTTC.

The chain is built from TRBV6-6 and TRBJ2-3, with D uncertain. The germline V gene encodes CDR1 MNHNY and CDR2 SVGAGI (reference sequence). V was cut by 2 bases and J by 2 bases, with 8 bases left in between. The CDR3 length is 14 residues. CDR3 residues: CASSYILNTDTQYF. DNA for the CDR3: TGTGCCAGCAGTTACATCCTAAACACAGATACGCAGTATTTT.

The chain couples TRBV6-1 to TRBJ2-1, with a tentative D call TRBD2 (6 bases). From germline, CDR1 is MNHNS and CDR2 SASEGT. The CDR3 has 12 residues. Between the trimmed V and J ends, which lost 5 bases and 7 bases, there was a span of 9 bases. This CDR3 reads CASSPGRNEQFF. The CDR3 bases are TGTGCCAGCAGTCCGGGGAGGAATGAGCAGTTCTTC.

This sequence joins TRBV2 and TRBJ2-7, with D unclear. There are 13 residues in the CDR3. The V gene lost 3 bases and the J gene lost 0 bases, with 6 bases spanning the gap. Germline V gene lookup returns CDR1 SNHLY and CDR2 FYNNEI. This chain's CDR3 is CASSEQVSYEQYF. The CDR3 DNA reads TGTGCCAGCAGTGAGCAGGTCTCCTACGAGCAGTACTTC.

V is TRBV5-4 and J is TRBJ2-7; the D is unclear. V shed 4 bases and J shed 6 bases, with 14 bases lying between them. The CDR3 extends over 13 amino acids. Germline V gene data show CDR1 as SGHNT and CDR2 as YYREEE (reference sequence). The DNA for the CDR3 is TGTGCCAGCAGCCTGCCTAATCTAGGCGAGCAGTACTTC. Translated: CASSLPNLGEQYF.

The V call is TRBV7-2, the J call TRBJ2-3, with TRBD1 matching 9 bases. Germline V gene lookup returns CDR1 SGHTA and CDR2 FQGNSA. The CDR3 spans 15 residues. V shed 1 base and J 5 bases; nucleotides not matched to a gene: 4. Written as DNA, the CDR3 is TGTGCCAGCAGCTTAGGGGGACAGGGTGGAGATACGCAGTATTTT. Translated, it gives CASSLGGQGGDTQYF.

This clone was counted a single time. V gene TRBV6-1 combines with J gene TRBJ2-2, with TRBD2 matching 9 bases. Unmatched junction bases numbered 11, after V lost 7 bases and J lost 8 bases. The CDR3 sequence is 15 residues long. Germline CDR1 and CDR2: MNHNS and SASEGT. DNA for the CDR3: TGTGCCAGCATTCGTCTTAGCGGGAGTGCAGGGGAGCTGTTTTTT. Translation: CASIRLSGSAGELFF.

The V and J genes are TRBV6-1 and TRBJ1-2; D might be TRBD1 (5 bases). V gave up 6 bases and J gave up 4 bases, with 15 bases separating them. The CDR3 is made up of 14 amino acids. Germline V lookup: CDR1 MNHNS, CDR2 SASEGT. The CDR3 DNA follows: TGTGCCAGCAGCGGGCATCGGGGGATCTATGGCTACACCTTC. It translates to CASSGHRGIYGYTF.

This clone was seen only a few times. The chain has TRBV28 and TRBJ1-5, with TRBD1 matching 12 bases. The CDR3 consists of 16 residues. V lost 4 bases, J lost 8 bases, and 9 bases stayed unmatched. Germline CDR1 reads MDHEN; CDR2 reads SYDVKM. In nucleotides, the CDR3 is TGTGCCAGCAGTTCGGCCTCGGGACAGGGGGCGAAGCCCCAGCATTTT. This translates into CASSSASGQGAKPQHF.

V gene TRBV18 combines with J gene TRBJ1-5; 7 bases are a match to TRBD1. The CDR3 consists of 13 residues. Trimming took 5 bases from V and 5 from J; bases not matched to a gene: 3. Per the germline V gene, CDR1 is KGHSH and CDR2 is LQKENI. The CDR3 nucleotides are TGTGCCAGCTCAGGGGACAGAGATCAGCCCCAGCATTTT. The encoded protein is CASSGDRDQPQHF.

This sequence joins TRBV7-9 and TRBJ1-1, with D perhaps matching TRBD1 (6 bases). Trimming took off 5 bases at V and 0 bases at J, with 13 bases between the two ends. Germline loops: CDR1 SEHNR, CDR2 FQNEAQ (reference sequence). This CDR3 comprises 15 residues. CDR3 nucleotides: TGTGCCAGCAGCCCCGAAACAGGGTTGAACACTGAAGCTTTCTTT. Residues: CASSPETGLNTEAFF. Drawing the rest from reference TRBV7-9 and TRBJ1-1, the complete variable domain is DTGVSQNPRHKITKRGQNVTFRCDPISEHNRLYWYRQTLGQGPEFLTYFQNEAQLEKSRLLSDRFSAERPKGSFSTLEIQRTEQGDSAMYLCASSPETGLNTEAFFGQGTRLTVV.

The rearrangement uses TRBV6-5 and TRBJ2-1, with 9 positions matching TRBD1. The CDR3 runs 12 residues. Germline V gene data show CDR1 as MNHEY and CDR2 as SVGAGI. Trimming removed 4 bases from V and 11 bases from J; junction bases left unmatched: 3. CDR3: CASSLGQGKQFF. CDR3 DNA: TGTGCCAGCAGTTTGGGACAGGGCAAGCAGTTCTTC.

This clone has more than one count but fewer than ten. The V and J genes are TRBV30 and TRBJ2-2, with TRBD1 as a possible D gene (5 bases). This CDR3 contains 14 residues. V lost 2 bases and J 4 bases, leaving 11 bases between the germline ends. Germline loops: CDR1 GTSNPN, CDR2 SVGIG (reference sequence). CDR3 DNA sequence: TGTGCCTGGAGTCCAGGGCCATTCACCGGGGAGCTGTTTTTT. The encoded protein is CAWSPGPFTGELFF.

The J gene is TRBJ1-5, the V gene TRBV19; 9 positions agree with TRBD1. Germline-derived CDR1 and CDR2 are LNHDA and SQIVND (reference sequence). J gave up 4 bases and V 6 bases, and 7 bases lay outside the gene matches. This CDR3 contains 15 residues. The CDR3 sequence is CASSRRDRANQPQHF. CDR3 in DNA: TGTGCCAGTAGCCGGAGGGACAGGGCTAATCAGCCCCAGCATTTT.

This chain uses TRBV7-3 with TRBJ1-1, with a weak D call TRBD1 (5 bases). Germline CDR1 reads SGHTA; CDR2 reads FQGTGA. This CDR3 spans 14 amino acids. V was clipped by 4 bases and J by 3 bases, with 12 bases between them. The CDR3 here is CASSSFGGDTEAFF. The CDR3 nucleotides are TGTGCCAGCAGCTCATTCGGGGGGGACACTGAAGCTTTCTTT.

J is TRBJ2-7 and V is TRBV11-2, with TRBD2 matching 11 bases. The germline CDR1 and CDR2 sequences are SGHAT and FQNNGV. There are 14 residues in the CDR3. After removal of 1 base from V and 4 bases from J, the junction contained 0 bases not matched to a gene. As DNA, the CDR3 is TGTGCCAGCAGCTTAGGACTAGCGGGGTACGAGCAGTACTTC. Amino acid sequence: CASSLGLAGYEQYF.

V is TRBV5-1 and J is TRBJ2-5, with a tentative D call TRBD1 (7 bases). CDR3 length: 15 residues. V lost 0 bases and J lost 5, with 14 bases in between. The germline CDR1 and CDR2 sequences are SGHRS and YFSETQ. Here the CDR3 DNA reads TGCGCCAGCAGCTTGGGCAGGGGGAGGCCGGAGACCCAGTACTTC. As protein: CASSLGRGRPETQYF.

As DNA, the CDR3 is TGCGCCAGCATTAGCGGGAGTTCCCTTATTCACAATGAGCAGTTCTTC. It translates to CASISGSSLIHNEQFF. V and J are TRBV5-1 and TRBJ2-1; TRBD2 matches at 9 bases. V lost 6 bases, J lost 5 bases, and 12 bases stayed unmatched. CDR1 and CDR2 (germline): SGHRS, YFSETQ. This CDR3 has 16 amino acids.

The V call is TRBV5-1, the J call TRBJ2-7; 9 bases map to TRBD2. J was trimmed by 3 bases and V by 0 bases; bases with no gene match: 4. The CDR3 extends over 15 amino acids. Germline V gene lookup returns CDR1 SGHRS and CDR2 YFSETQ. The CDR3 coding sequence is TGCGCCAGCAGCTTGGTAGGAGCGGGAGGCTACGAGCAGTACTTC. Its translation is CASSLVGAGGYEQYF.

The V gene is TRBV30, the J gene TRBJ1-1; 11 bases match TRBD1. The CDR3 is 13 residues long. The V gene's germline CDR1 is GTSNPN and CDR2 SVGIG (reference sequence). V lost 3 bases to trimming and J lost 10 bases; unmatched junction nucleotides: 7. The CDR3 spells CAWSGTGGSGAFF. The CDR3 nucleotides read TGTGCCTGGAGCGGGACAGGGGGATCGGGAGCTTTCTTT.

The CDR3 here is CASSATRIGEQFF. Here the CDR3 DNA reads TGTGCCAGCAGTGCGACTAGAATCGGTGAGCAGTTCTTC. The gene calls are TRBV6-1 and TRBJ2-1; D might be TRBD2 (6 bases). Trimming left V 4 bases short and J 9 bases short, with 13 bases between. Looked up from germline, CDR1 is MNHNS and CDR2 is SASEGT. The CDR3 consists of 13 residues.

The chain has TRBV2 and TRBJ2-5; TRBD1 agrees at 8 bases. The CDR3 is 15 residues long. CDR1 is SNHLY and CDR2 is FYNNEI in the germline V gene. The J segment lost 5 bases and the V segment lost 4 bases, leaving 9 bases of the junction unmatched. CDR3 coding DNA: TGTGCCAGCAGTGCCGGACAGGGATTAGGGGAGACCCAGTACTTC. Its translation: CASSAGQGLGETQYF.

The chain joins TRBV9 to TRBJ2-1; perhaps TRBD2 as D (6 bases). CDR3 length equals 15 residues. Germline V gene sequence: CDR1 SGDLS, CDR2 YYNGEE. Trimming stripped 1 base from V and 0 bases from J, with 8 bases between. CDR3 sequence reads: CASSVKTSSYNEQFF. The CDR3 DNA sequence: TGTGCCAGCAGCGTAAAGACTAGCTCCTACAATGAGCAGTTCTTC.

The chain uses TRBV4-1 and TRBJ1-5, with D possibly being TRBD1 (5 bases). Germline loops: CDR1 MGHRA, CDR2 YSYEKL. This CDR3 is built from 15 residues. Between the trimmed V and J ends, which lost 0 bases and 2 bases, there was a span of 8 bases. In nucleotides, the CDR3 is TGCGCCAGCAGCCAAGATGGGGGGGGCAATCAGCCCCAGCATTTT. Encoded protein: CASSQDGGGNQPQHF.